These 30 T cell receptor beta chains were all obtained from the same sample, sequenced in a study of monozygotic twins with inflammatory bowel disease. TCRdb derives one entry per CDR3 protein from the 5' RACE reads, leaving out DNA. The clone table shows over 100,000 distinct CDR3 sequences, with the ten largest holding around 12%. Sequenced: blood. These receptors all stem from a human donor with ulcerative colitis or Crohn's disease, or a healthy co-twin of an affected twin (not recorded which).

This chain uses TRBV12-3 or TRBV12-4 with TRBJ2-4. This CDR3 region has 14 residues. The chain's CDR3 is CASNKGVAKNIQYF.

The chain employs TRBV5-6 and TRBJ2-1; TCRdb lists TRBD1, though no DNA is available to test this call. Germline V CDR1 and CDR2: SGHDT, YYEEEE. This CDR3 is built from 15 residues. The chain's CDR3 is CASSSTGQGYNEQFF.

The V call is TRBV9, the J call TRBJ1-2; there is no DNA to check the TCRdb D call of TRBD1. CDR1 and CDR2 from the germline V gene are SGDLS and YYNGEE. This CDR3 spans 15 amino acids. CDR3 loop: CASSPTKGQTYGYTF.

The V and J genes are TRBV6-1 and TRBJ1-4. CDR1 and CDR2 (germline): MNHNS, SASEGT. The CDR3 has 14 residues. The CDR3 is CASTNGGQGEKLFF.

The V and J genes are TRBV24-1 and TRBJ2-1; TCRdb lists TRBD1, though no DNA is available to test this call. Germline-derived CDR1 and CDR2 are KGHDR and SFDVKD. The CDR3 is made up of 16 amino acids. CDR3 in amino acids: CATSGPLEGLIDEQFF.

The chain recombines TRBV4-3 with TRBJ1-3; TCRdb gives TRBD1 as the D gene, but with no DNA this cannot be confirmed. CDR1 and CDR2 (germline): LGHNA, YSLEER. The CDR3 is 17 residues long. The CDR3 protein is CASSQVYDRSSGNTIYF.

V usage is TRBV6-1 and J usage is TRBJ2-1; TCRdb selects TRBD2, and the lack of DNA leaves this call unchecked. The CDR3 has 15 amino acids. The V gene's germline CDR1 is MNHNS and CDR2 SASEGT. CDR3 loop: CASSKTSESHNEQFF.

The rearrangement links TRBV27 to TRBJ2-1; TCRdb reports TRBD1, a call that lacks DNA to check it against. The CDR3 has 16 amino acids. Looked up from germline, CDR1 is MNHEY and CDR2 is SMNVEV (reference sequence). CDR3 amino acids: CASTLSGRGGGNEQFF.

This chain connects TRBV12-3 or TRBV12-4 to TRBJ1-1; TCRdb's D call of TRBD1 is untestable without DNA. CDR3 size: 13 residues. The CDR3 protein is CASSRTLNTEAFF.

The V gene is TRBV4-3, the J gene TRBJ2-3; the TCRdb D gene call, TRBD2, has no DNA to confirm it. Germline values: CDR1 LGHNA, CDR2 YSLEER. The CDR3 is made up of 13 amino acids. The CDR3 reads CASRGESGDTQYF.

This rearrangement joins TRBV5-4 to TRBJ1-1. The CDR3 length is 14 residues. Germline V CDR1 and CDR2: SGHNT, YYREEE (reference sequence). The CDR3 sequence: CASSPQKGSTEAFF.

The rearrangement uses TRBV30 and TRBJ1-1; without DNA, the TCRdb call of TRBD1 cannot be checked. Germline CDR1 reads GTSNPN; CDR2 reads SVGIG (reference sequence). This CDR3 has 14 residues. The CDR3 spells CAWSVDSGAAEAFF.

The chain couples TRBV25-1 to TRBJ2-2. This CDR3 has 15 amino acids. From germline, CDR1 is MGHDK and CDR2 SYGVNS. CDR3 protein: CASSESTANTGELFF.

The chain couples TRBV2 to TRBJ2-1; the TCRdb D gene call, TRBD2, has no DNA to confirm it. The CDR3 totals 14 residues. Germline V gene lookup returns CDR1 SNHLY and CDR2 FYNNEI. The CDR3 is CASKISESYNEQFF.

The chain links TRBV12-3 or TRBV12-4 to TRBJ1-1; there is no DNA to check the TCRdb D call of TRBD1. The CDR3 sequence is 15 residues long. CDR3 amino acids: CASTTTDRGDTEAFF.

The chain links TRBV29-1 to TRBJ2-3; TCRdb's D call of TRBD1 is untestable without DNA. The CDR3 consists of 15 residues. CDR1 is SQVTM, CDR2 ANQGSEA, per germline. CDR3 region: CSGAGQGEGTDTQYF.

V gene TRBV5-5 combines with J gene TRBJ2-7; TCRdb's D call of TRBD2 is untestable without DNA. CDR3 size: 15 residues. Germline-derived CDR1 and CDR2 are SGHKS and YYEKEE (reference sequence). CDR3 sequence reads: CASSSGLSPIYEQYF. Full variable domain (missing parts from reference TRBV5-5 and TRBJ2-7): DAGVTQSPTHLIKTRGQQVTLRCSPISGHKSVSWYQQVLGQGPQFIFQYYEKEERGRGNFPDRFSARQFPNYSSELNVNALLLGDSALYLCASSSGLSPIYEQYFGPGTRLTVT.

The V and J genes are TRBV18 and TRBJ1-5. CDR3 length: 14 residues. CDR1 is KGHSH and CDR2 is LQKENI in the germline V gene. The CDR3 here is CASSPLADDQPQHF.

The chain joins TRBV7-9 to TRBJ2-1; TCRdb's D call of TRBD2 is untestable without DNA. Looked up from germline, CDR1 is SEHNR and CDR2 is FQNEAQ (reference sequence). CDR3 size: 16 residues. The CDR3 loop reads CASSSRGSLSYNEQFF.

The rearrangement uses TRBV12-3 or TRBV12-4 and TRBJ1-2; no DNA is available, so the TRBD1 call from TCRdb remains unchecked. The CDR3 runs to 15 residues. This chain's CDR3 is CASSLGQEDNYGYTF.

The V and J genes are TRBV5-4 and TRBJ2-2. CDR1 is SGHNT and CDR2 is YYREEE in the germline V gene (reference sequence). The CDR3 is 16 residues long. CDR3: CASSSLNVLDTGELFF.

V and J are TRBV7-3 and TRBJ2-1; the D call from TCRdb, TRBD2, cannot be confirmed without DNA. Germline CDR1 and CDR2: SGHTA and FQGTGA. The CDR3 spans 15 residues. The CDR3 is CASSLASSGYNEQFF.

The rearrangement joins TRBV29-1 to TRBJ2-1. This CDR3 region has 11 residues. Germline values: CDR1 SQVTM, CDR2 ANQGSEA. The CDR3 is CSVEALNEQFF.

This chain connects TRBV27 to TRBJ2-2. This CDR3 has 14 residues. Germline CDR1 and CDR2: MNHEY and SMNVEV (reference sequence). This CDR3 reads CASSLMANTGELFF.

V is TRBV5-1 and J is TRBJ2-5; TCRdb designates TRBD1, a call that cannot be tested without DNA. Germline assignment: CDR1 SGHRS and CDR2 YFSETQ. This CDR3 contains 14 residues. The CDR3 spells CASSPGPGRETQYF.

The rearrangement links TRBV6-1 to TRBJ2-3; the D call of TRBD1 rests on TCRdb alone, since no DNA is present to check it. The CDR3 runs to 14 residues. CDR1 is MNHNS and CDR2 is SASEGT in the germline V gene. The CDR3 sequence: CASSEVRGVDTQYF.

The chain couples TRBV7-2 to TRBJ2-5; with no DNA, the TCRdb D assignment of TRBD1 cannot be verified. Germline V CDR1 and CDR2: SGHTA, FQGNSA. The CDR3 has 17 residues. CDR3 in amino acids: CASSLEGGVMVGETQYF.

This CDR3 reads CSVEVGGQSTGELFF. The chain recombines TRBV29-1 with TRBJ2-2; the TRBD1 assignment by TCRdb is unverifiable without DNA. The CDR3 has 15 residues. Looked up from germline, CDR1 is SQVTM and CDR2 is ANQGSEA.

The CDR3 sequence: CASSLEGQEEKLFF. The chain is built from TRBV2 and TRBJ1-4; TCRdb gives TRBD1 as the D gene, but with no DNA this cannot be confirmed. The CDR3 is made up of 14 amino acids. The germline V gene encodes CDR1 SNHLY and CDR2 FYNNEI.

This chain links TRBV28 with TRBJ1-2. Germline loops: CDR1 MDHEN, CDR2 SYDVKM. The CDR3 is 12 residues long. The CDR3 protein is CASSRVSYGYTF.